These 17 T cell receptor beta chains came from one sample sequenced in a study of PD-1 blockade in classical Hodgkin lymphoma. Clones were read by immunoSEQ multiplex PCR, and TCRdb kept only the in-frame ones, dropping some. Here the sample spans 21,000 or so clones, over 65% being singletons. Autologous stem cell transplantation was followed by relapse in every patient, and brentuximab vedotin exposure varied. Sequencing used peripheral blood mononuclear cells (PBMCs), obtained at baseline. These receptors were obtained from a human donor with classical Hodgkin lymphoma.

CDR3 coding DNA: TGTGCCAGCAGTTTAGCCGGAGGGAGGTCCAATCAGCCCCAGCATTTT. Translation gives CASSLAGGRSNQPQHF. The rearrangement joins TRBV27 to TRBJ1-5, with D unclear. V lost 2 bases and J lost 3, with 14 bases in between. The germline gives CDR1 MNHEY, CDR2 SMNVEV (reference sequence). This CDR3 region has 16 residues.

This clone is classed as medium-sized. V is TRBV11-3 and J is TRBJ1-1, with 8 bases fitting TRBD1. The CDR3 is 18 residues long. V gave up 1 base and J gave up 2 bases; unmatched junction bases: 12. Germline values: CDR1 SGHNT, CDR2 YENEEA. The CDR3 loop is CASSLGNDGQGGNTEAFF. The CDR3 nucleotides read TGTGCCAGCAGCTTAGGAAACGATGGACAGGGTGGAAACACTGAAGCTTTCTTT.

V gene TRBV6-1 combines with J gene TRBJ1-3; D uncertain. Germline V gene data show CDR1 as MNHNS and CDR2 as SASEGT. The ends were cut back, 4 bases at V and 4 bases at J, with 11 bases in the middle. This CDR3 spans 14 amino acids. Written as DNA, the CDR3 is TGTGCCAGCAGTGGGACTTCACTCGGAAACACCATATATTTT. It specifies CASSGTSLGNTIYF.

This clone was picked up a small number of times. CDR3 residues: CASSEVVGEAFF. The CDR3 DNA reads as TGTGCCAGCAGTGAAGTGGTAGGAGAGGCTTTCTTT. The genes are TRBV2 and TRBJ1-1; D remains unclear. V was pared by 1 base and J by 11 bases, with 11 bases between. This CDR3 contains 12 residues. Per germline, CDR1 SNHLY and CDR2 FYNNEI. Full variable domain (missing parts from reference TRBV2 and TRBJ1-1): EPEVTQTPSHQVTQMGQEVILRCVPISNHLYFYWYRQILGQKVEFLVSFYNNEISEKSEIFDDQFSVERPDGSNFTLKIRSTKLEDSAMYFCASSEVVGEAFFGQGTRLTVV.

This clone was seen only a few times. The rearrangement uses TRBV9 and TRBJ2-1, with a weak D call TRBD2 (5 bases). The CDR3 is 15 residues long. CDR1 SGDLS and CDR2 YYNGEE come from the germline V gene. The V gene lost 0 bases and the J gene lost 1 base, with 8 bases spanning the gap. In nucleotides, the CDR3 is TGTGCCAGCAGCGTAGACGGCGGGTCCTACAATGAGCAGTTCTTC. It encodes CASSVDGGSYNEQFF.

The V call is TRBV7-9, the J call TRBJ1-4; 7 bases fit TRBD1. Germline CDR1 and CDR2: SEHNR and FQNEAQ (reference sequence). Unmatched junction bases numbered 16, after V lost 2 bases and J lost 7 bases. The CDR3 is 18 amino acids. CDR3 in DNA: TGTGCCAGCAGCTTATATCTGAGAGTAATTAGGGACAGTGAAAAACTGTTTTTT. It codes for CASSLYLRVIRDSEKLFF.

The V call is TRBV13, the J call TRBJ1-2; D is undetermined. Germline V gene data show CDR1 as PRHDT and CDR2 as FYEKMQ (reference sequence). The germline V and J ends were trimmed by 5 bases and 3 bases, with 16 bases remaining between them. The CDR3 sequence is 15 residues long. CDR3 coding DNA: TGTGCCAGCAGCCCCCGTATTCCGTTTGACTATGGCTACACCTTC. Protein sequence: CASSPRIPFDYGYTF.

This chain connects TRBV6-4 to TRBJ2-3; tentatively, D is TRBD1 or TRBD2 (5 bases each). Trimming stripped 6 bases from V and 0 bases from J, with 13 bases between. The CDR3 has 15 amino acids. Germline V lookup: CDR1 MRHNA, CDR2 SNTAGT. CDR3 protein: CASRRGTLSTDTQYF. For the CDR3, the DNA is TGTGCCAGCAGGAGGGGCACCCTTAGCACAGATACGCAGTATTTT.

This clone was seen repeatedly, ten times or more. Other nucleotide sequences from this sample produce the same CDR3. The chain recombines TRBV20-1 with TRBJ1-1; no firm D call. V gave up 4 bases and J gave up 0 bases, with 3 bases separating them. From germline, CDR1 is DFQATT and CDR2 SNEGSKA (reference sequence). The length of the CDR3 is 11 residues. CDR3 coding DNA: TGCAGTGCTATGTTGAACACTGAAGCTTTCTTT. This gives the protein CSAMLNTEAFF.

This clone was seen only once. As DNA, the CDR3 is TGTGCCAGCAGTGATAATGAGCAGTTCTTC. Its protein product is CASSDNEQFF. The rearrangement joins TRBV6-1 to TRBJ2-1; D is uncertain. This CDR3 has 10 residues. The germline gives CDR1 MNHNS, CDR2 SASEGT. V was trimmed by 3 bases and J by 7 bases, leaving 1 base between them.

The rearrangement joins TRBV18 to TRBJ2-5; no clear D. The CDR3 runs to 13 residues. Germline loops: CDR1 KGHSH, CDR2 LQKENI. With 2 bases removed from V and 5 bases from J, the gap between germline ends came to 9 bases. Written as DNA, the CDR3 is TGTGCCAGCTCACCATCAGCTCGGGAGACCCAGTACTTC. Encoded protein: CASSPSARETQYF.

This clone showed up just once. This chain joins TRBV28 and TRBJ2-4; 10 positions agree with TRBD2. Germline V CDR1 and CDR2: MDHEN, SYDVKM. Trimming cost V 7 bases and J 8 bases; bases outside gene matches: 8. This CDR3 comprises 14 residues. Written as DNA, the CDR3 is TGTGCCAGCACTCTAGCGGGAGTCCTAGACATTCAGTACTTC. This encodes CASTLAGVLDIQYF.

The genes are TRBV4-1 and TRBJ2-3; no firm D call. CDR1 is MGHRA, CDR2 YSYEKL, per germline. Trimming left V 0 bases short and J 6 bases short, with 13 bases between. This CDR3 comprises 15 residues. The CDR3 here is CASSQDSGVKDTQYF. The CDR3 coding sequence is TGCGCCAGCAGCCAAGATAGTGGGGTCAAGGATACGCAGTATTTT.

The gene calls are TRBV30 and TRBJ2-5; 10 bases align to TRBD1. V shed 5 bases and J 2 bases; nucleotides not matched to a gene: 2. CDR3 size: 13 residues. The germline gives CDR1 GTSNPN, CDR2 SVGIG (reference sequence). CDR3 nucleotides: TGTGCCTGGGACAGGGGGCTGCAAGAGACCCAGTACTTC. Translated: CAWDRGLQETQYF.

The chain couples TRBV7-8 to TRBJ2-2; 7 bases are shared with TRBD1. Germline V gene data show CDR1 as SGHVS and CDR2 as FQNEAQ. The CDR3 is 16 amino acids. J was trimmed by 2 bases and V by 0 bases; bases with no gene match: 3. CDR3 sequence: CASSLAGTDNTGELFF. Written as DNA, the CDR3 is TGTGCCAGCAGCTTAGCCGGGACAGACAACACCGGGGAGCTGTTTTTT.

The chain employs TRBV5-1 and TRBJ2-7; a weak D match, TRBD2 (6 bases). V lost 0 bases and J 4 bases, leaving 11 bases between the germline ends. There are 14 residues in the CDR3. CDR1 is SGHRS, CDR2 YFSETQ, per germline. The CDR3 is CASSLGQEGYEQYF. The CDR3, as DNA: TGCGCCAGCAGCTTGGGTCAGGAGGGGTACGAGCAGTACTTC.

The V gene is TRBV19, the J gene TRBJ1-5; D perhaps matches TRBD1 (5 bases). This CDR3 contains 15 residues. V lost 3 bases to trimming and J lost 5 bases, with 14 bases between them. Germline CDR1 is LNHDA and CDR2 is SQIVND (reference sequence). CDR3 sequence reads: CASSMGRAADQPQHF. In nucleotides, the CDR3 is TGTGCCAGTAGTATGGGCAGGGCAGCGGATCAGCCCCAGCATTTT. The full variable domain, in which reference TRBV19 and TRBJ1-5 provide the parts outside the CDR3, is DGGITQSPKYLFRKEGQNVTLSCEQNLNHDAMYWYRQDPGQGLRLIYYSQIVNDFQKGDIAEGYSVSREKKESFPLTVTSAQKNPTAFYLCASSMGRAADQPQHFGDGTRLSIL.